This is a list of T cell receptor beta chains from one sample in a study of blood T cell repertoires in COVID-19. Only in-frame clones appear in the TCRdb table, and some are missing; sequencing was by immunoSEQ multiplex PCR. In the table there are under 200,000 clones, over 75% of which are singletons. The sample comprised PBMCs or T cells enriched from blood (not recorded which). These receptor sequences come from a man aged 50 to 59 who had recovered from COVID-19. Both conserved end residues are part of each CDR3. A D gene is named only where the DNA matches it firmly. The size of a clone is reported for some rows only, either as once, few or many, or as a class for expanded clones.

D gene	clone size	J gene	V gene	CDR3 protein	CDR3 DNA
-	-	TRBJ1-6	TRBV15	CATSSWSSPLHF	TGTGCCACCAGCAGTTGGAGTTCACCCCTCCACTTT
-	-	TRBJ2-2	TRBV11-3	CASSLGVSDTGELFF	TGTGCCAGCAGCTTAGGTGTGTCGGACACCGGGGAGCTGTTTTTT
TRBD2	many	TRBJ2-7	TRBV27	CASSSLAGGPYYEQYF	TGTGCCAGCAGTTCTCTAGCGGGAGGGCCCTACTACGAGCAGTACTTC
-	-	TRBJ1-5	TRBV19	CASSISNPGSDQPQHF	TGTGCCAGTAGTATTTCTAATCCGGGTTCGGATCAGCCCCAGCATTTT
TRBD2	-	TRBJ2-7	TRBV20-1	CSASLAGLYEQYF	TGCAGTGCTAGTCTAGCGGGACTTTACGAGCAGTACTTC
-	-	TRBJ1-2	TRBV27	CASSFLASGGYTF	TGTGCCAGCAGTTTTTTGGCCTCGGGTGGCTACACCTTC
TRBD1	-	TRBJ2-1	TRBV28	CASSLLAGTGAQRGEQFF	TGTGCCAGCAGTTTATTGGCAGGGACAGGGGCGCAAAGAGGTGAGCAGTTCTTC
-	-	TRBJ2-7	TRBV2	CASNLFPATGSHEQYF	TGTGCCAGCAATTTGTTCCCTGCCACAGGGAGCCACGAGCAGTACTTC
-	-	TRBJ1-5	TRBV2	CASRRGQNNQPQHF	TGTGCCAGCAGGCGGGGGCAGAACAATCAGCCCCAGCATTTT
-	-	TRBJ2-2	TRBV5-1	CASSLEVGANTGELFF	TGCGCCAGCAGCTTGGAGGTAGGGGCGAACACCGGGGAGCTGTTTTTT
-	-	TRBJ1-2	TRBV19	CASSALLFSAGRDGYTF	TGTGCCAGTAGTGCACTGCTATTCTCAGCGGGTAGGGATGGCTACACCTTC
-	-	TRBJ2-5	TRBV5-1	CASRLGSEETQYF	TGCGCCAGCAGGTTGGGGAGTGAAGAGACCCAGTACTTC
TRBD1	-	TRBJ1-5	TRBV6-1	CASSEAVQGAYNQPQHF	TGTGCCAGCAGTGAAGCTGTTCAGGGGGCTTACAATCAGCCCCAGCATTTT
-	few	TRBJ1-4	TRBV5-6	CASSRIDEEKLFF	TGTGCCAGCAGCAGAATAGATGAGGAAAAACTGTTTTTT
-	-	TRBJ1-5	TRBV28	CASSLPGDYQPQHF	TGTGCCAGCAGTTTACCAGGGGATTATCAGCCCCAGCATTTT
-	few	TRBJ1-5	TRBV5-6	CASSLGQSNQPQHF	TGTGCCAGCAGCTTGGGACAGAGCAATCAGCCCCAGCATTTT
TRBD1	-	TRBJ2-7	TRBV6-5	CASSSRTGTPLEQYF	TGTGCCAGCAGTTCGAGGACAGGGACCCCCCTCGAGCAGTACTTC
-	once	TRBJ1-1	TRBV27	CASSSTVLWTEAFF	TGTGCCAGCAGTTCGACAGTTTTGTGGACTGAAGCTTTCTTT
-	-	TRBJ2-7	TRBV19	CASSTPPREEQYF	TGTGCCAGTAGTACCCCACCCCGGGAAGAGCAGTACTTC
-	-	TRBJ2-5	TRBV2	CASSAWGEETQYF	TGTGCCAGCAGTGCCTGGGGCGAAGAGACCCAGTACTTC
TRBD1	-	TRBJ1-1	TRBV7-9	CASSPGQGSTEAFF	TGTGCCAGCAGCCCAGGACAGGGAAGCACTGAAGCTTTCTTT
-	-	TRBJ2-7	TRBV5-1	CASSMEGIYEQYF	TGCGCCAGCAGTATGGAGGGTATCTACGAGCAGTACTTC
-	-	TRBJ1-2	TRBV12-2	CASRAQGLGYGYTF	TGTGCAAGTCGCGCCCAGGGATTAGGGTATGGCTACACCTTC
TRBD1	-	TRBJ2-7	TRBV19	CASSNPDRPGPYEQYF	TGTGCCAGTAGTAACCCGGACAGGCCGGGGCCCTACGAGCAGTACTTC
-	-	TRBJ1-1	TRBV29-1	CSVKPQGNTEAFF	TGCAGCGTCAAGCCTCAGGGAAACACTGAAGCTTTCTTT
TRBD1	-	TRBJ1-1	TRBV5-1	CASSSTGGTEAFF	TGCGCCAGCAGCTCTACAGGGGGCACTGAAGCTTTCTTT
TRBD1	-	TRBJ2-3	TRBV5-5	CASSRGQVGGTDTQYF	TGTGCCAGCAGCCGTGGACAGGTGGGAGGCACAGATACGCAGTATTTT
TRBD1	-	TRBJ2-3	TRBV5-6	CASSRDRGTDTDTQYF	TGTGCCAGCAGCCGGGACAGGGGGACGGACACAGATACGCAGTATTTT
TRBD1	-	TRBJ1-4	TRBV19	CARGTARNEKLFF	TGTGCCCGGGGGACAGCGCGAAATGAAAAACTGTTTTTT
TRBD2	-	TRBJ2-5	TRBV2	CASSEWGLAGGQETQYF	TGTGCCAGCAGTGAATGGGGATTAGCGGGGGGACAAGAGACCCAGTACTTC
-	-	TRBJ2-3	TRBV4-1	CASSSPGARDTQYF	TGCGCCAGCAGCTCCCCAGGCGCTCGGGATACGCAGTATTTT
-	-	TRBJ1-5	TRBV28	CASSRQPQHF	TGTGCCAGCAGCCGTCAGCCCCAGCATTTT
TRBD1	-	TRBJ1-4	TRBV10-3	CAISGGTGGEKLFF	TGTGCCATCAGCGGAGGGACAGGGGGCGAAAAACTGTTTTTT
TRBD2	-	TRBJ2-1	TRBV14	CASSTSGRGNEQFF	TGTGCCAGCAGTACTAGCGGGAGGGGTAATGAGCAGTTCTTC
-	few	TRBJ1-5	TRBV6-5	CASRRGNQPQHF	TGTGCCAGCAGGCGAGGCAATCAGCCCCAGCATTTT
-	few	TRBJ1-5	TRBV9	CASSVGPGAGQPQHF	TGTGCCAGCAGCGTAGGTCCGGGTGCCGGTCAGCCCCAGCATTTT
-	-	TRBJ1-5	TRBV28	CASSLDNLRGTQHF	TGTGCCAGCAGTTTAGACAATTTGAGGGGGACCCAGCATTTT
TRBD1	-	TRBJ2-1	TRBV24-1	CATSDLGGQGSSYNEQFF	TGTGCCACCAGTGATTTAGGGGGCCAGGGAAGCTCCTACAATGAGCAGTTCTTC
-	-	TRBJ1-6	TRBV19	CASAKGVDRTSSYNSPLHF	TGTGCCAGTGCGAAGGGAGTAGACAGGACAAGCTCCTATAATTCACCCCTCCACTTT
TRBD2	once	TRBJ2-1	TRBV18	CASSPLLAGSNEQFF	TGTGCCAGCTCACCGCTACTAGCGGGAAGCAATGAGCAGTTCTTC
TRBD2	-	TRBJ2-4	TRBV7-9	CASSSVGGSDIQYF	TGTGCCAGCAGCTCAGTGGGCGGGAGTGACATTCAGTACTTC
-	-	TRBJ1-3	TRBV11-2	CASSLVLSGSSGNTIYF	TGTGCCAGCAGCTTAGTATTAAGTGGGAGCTCTGGAAACACCATATATTTT
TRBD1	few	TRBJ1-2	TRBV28	CASGTGRYGYTF	TGTGCCAGCGGGACAGGGCGATATGGCTACACCTTC
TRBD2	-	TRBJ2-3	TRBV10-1	CASSDPMGLAGGLYTDTQYF	TGCGCCAGCAGTGACCCGATGGGGCTAGCGGGAGGCCTGTACACAGATACGCAGTATTTT
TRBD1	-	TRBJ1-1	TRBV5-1	CASSPTTGSTEAFF	TGCGCCAGCAGCCCAACGACAGGGTCCACTGAAGCTTTCTTT
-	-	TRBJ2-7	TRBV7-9	CASAPGTTSYEQYF	TGTGCCAGCGCCCCCGGGACAACTTCCTACGAGCAGTACTTC
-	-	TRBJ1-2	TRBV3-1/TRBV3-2	CASSQDLSPSYGYTF	TGTGCCAGCAGCCAAGATCTCAGTCCCTCCTATGGCTACACCTTC
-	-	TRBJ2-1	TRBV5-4	CASSLAGLPYNEQFF	TGTGCCAGCAGCTTGGCCGGTTTACCCTACAATGAGCAGTTCTTC
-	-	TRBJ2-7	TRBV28	CASSLGGASYEQYF	TGTGCCAGCAGTTTAGGGGGGGCCTCTTACGAGCAGTACTTC
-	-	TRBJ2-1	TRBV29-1	CSVGSRLRENEQFF	TGCAGCGTTGGATCTCGGTTACGTGAAAATGAGCAGTTCTTC
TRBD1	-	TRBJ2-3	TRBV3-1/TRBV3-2	CASSQDRAGTDTQYF	TGTGCCAGCAGCCAGGACAGGGCTGGCACAGATACGCAGTATTTT
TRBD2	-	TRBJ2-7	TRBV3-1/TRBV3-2	CASSPGTSGSYEQYF	TGTGCCAGCAGTCCCGGGACTAGCGGGTCCTACGAGCAGTACTTC